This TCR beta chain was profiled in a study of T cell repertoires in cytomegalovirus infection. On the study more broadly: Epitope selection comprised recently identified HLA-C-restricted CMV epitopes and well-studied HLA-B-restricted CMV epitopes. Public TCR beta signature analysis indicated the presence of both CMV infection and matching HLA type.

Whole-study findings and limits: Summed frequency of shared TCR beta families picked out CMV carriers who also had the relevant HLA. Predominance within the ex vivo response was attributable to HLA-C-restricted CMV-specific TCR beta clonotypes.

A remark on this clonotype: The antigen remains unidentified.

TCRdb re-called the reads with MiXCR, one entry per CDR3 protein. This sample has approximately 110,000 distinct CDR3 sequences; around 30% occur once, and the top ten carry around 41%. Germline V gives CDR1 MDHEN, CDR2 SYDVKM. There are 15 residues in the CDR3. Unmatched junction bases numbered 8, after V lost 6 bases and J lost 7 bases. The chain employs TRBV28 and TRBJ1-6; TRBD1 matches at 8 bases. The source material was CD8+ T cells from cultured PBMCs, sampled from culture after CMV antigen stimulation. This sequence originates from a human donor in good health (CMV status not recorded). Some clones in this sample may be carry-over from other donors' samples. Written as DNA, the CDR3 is TGTGCCAGCAGGGGGGGGGGACAGGAAAATTCACCCCTCCACTTT. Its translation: CASRGGGQENSPLHF.